Below, 17 T cell receptor beta chains from the same sample are listed, as sequenced in a study of blood T cell repertoires in COVID-19 (dated by TCRdb to about 2020). The library was built by means of the immunoSEQ multiplex PCR assay. Entries here come from immuneACCESS through TCRdb and include only in-frame sequences with V and J called. Some clones fail to appear in such tables; in the studies checked, an unresolved V gene covers under half of the shortfall, and the cause of the remainder is unknown. Counted in this sample were approximately 130,000 clones; approximately 84% of them appeared once. The top ten hold around 13% of the sample. Sample: peripheral blood. The receptors were gathered from a human donor in a cohort sampled during active COVID-19.

The chain has TRBV5-1 and TRBJ1-5; D is uncertain. Per the germline V gene, CDR1 is SGHRS and CDR2 is YFSETQ. V was shortened by 0 bases and J by 6 bases, with 16 bases between the two germline ends. This CDR3 region has 16 residues. CDR3 DNA sequence: TGCGCCAGCAGCTTGGAACCCGGACTACCGGGTCAGCCCCAGCATTTT. Its protein product is CASSLEPGLPGQPQHF.

CDR3 coding DNA: TGTGCCAGCAGCTTACACGACTCAAAACTGTTTTTT. Its translation is CASSLHDSKLFF. The rearrangement links TRBV5-8 to TRBJ1-4, with D hard to call. CDR1 is SGHTS, CDR2 YDEGEE, per germline. V lost 2 bases and J lost 10, with 9 bases in between. The CDR3 sequence is 12 residues long.

The chain carries TRBV9 and TRBJ2-7; D may be TRBD2 (5 bases). From germline, CDR1 is SGDLS and CDR2 YYNGEE. V was trimmed by 4 bases and J by 2 bases, leaving 16 bases between them. The CDR3 spans 15 residues. CDR3 amino acids: CASSPRSSGAYEQYF. The CDR3 DNA reads as TGTGCCAGCAGCCCACGTTCCTCCGGGGCCTACGAGCAGTACTTC.

This chain connects TRBV10-3 to TRBJ2-5; possible D gene TRBD1, 5 bases. CDR3 length equals 13 residues. Germline CDR1 and CDR2: ENHRY and SYGVKD. The V gene lost 3 bases and the J gene lost 5 bases, with 10 bases spanning the gap. Here the CDR3 DNA reads TGTGCCATCAGTGAAATACCAGGGGAGACCCAGTACTTC. It encodes CAISEIPGETQYF.

This chain links TRBV21-1 with TRBJ1-2. TRBV21-1 represents a pseudogene. This CDR3 is built from 13 residues. As DNA, the CDR3 is TGTGCCAGCAGCAACTCAGGAGAGGGTGGCTACACCTTC. Amino acids: CASSNSGEGGYTF.

Comment on this clone: The identical CDR3 is also encoded by other nucleotide sequences in the sample. This chain joins TRBV5-1 and TRBJ2-1; tentatively, D is TRBD2 (6 bases). Trimming left V 7 bases short and J 0 bases short, with 17 bases between. The CDR3 spans 16 residues. The germline V gene has CDR1 SGHRS and CDR2 YFSETQ. This chain's CDR3 is CASSAGTSSSYNEQFF. The CDR3 nucleotides are TGCGCCAGCTCCGCCGGGACTTCCAGCTCCTACAATGAGCAGTTCTTC.

The rearrangement joins TRBV10-2 to TRBJ1-5, with 9 bases matching TRBD1. The V gene end was trimmed by 6 bases and the J gene end by 5 bases; junction bases not matched to a gene: 5. The length of the CDR3 is 14 residues. Germline CDR1 reads WSHSY; CDR2 reads SAAADI. The CDR3 bases are TGCGCCAGCAGACAGGGGGCCGAGGATCAGCCCCAGCATTTT. This gives the protein CASRQGAEDQPQHF.

The chain employs TRBV19 and TRBJ1-1; 7 bases fit TRBD1. V gave up 4 bases and J gave up 4 bases; unmatched junction bases: 3. Germline V gene sequence: CDR1 LNHDA, CDR2 SQIVND (reference sequence). The CDR3 is 13 amino acids. CDR3 sequence reads: CASSKQGSTEAFF. Here the CDR3 DNA reads TGTGCCAGTAGTAAACAGGGGTCCACTGAAGCTTTCTTT. Full variable domain (missing parts from reference TRBV19 and TRBJ1-1): DGGITQSPKYLFRKEGQNVTLSCEQNLNHDAMYWYRQDPGQGLRLIYYSQIVNDFQKGDIAEGYSVSREKKESFPLTVTSAQKNPTAFYLCASSKQGSTEAFFGQGTRLTVV.

The chain joins TRBV27 to TRBJ1-1, with 8 nucleotides matching TRBD1. From germline, CDR1 is MNHEY and CDR2 SMNVEV (reference sequence). The CDR3 runs to 16 residues. V was clipped by 5 bases and J by 5 bases; unmatched bases: 13. CDR3 amino acids: CASSEIDRGEATEAFF. In DNA, the CDR3 is TGTGCCAGCAGTGAAATAGACAGGGGAGAAGCAACTGAAGCTTTCTTT.

There are a few counts of this clone. The rearrangement joins TRBV7-3 to TRBJ1-1; possible D gene TRBD1, 5 bases. Per the germline V gene, CDR1 is SGHTA and CDR2 is FQGTGA. The ends were cut back, 3 bases at V and 3 bases at J, with 11 bases in the middle. The CDR3 spans 14 residues. CDR3: CASSFGGFDTEAFF. The DNA of the CDR3 is TGTGCCAGCAGCTTCGGGGGTTTTGACACTGAAGCTTTCTTT.

The chain recombines TRBV7-8 with TRBJ1-1, with D tentatively TRBD1 (6 bases). The CDR3 has 15 amino acids. Trimming pared 7 bases from V and 3 bases from J, leaving 18 bases between. Germline V gene data show CDR1 as SGHVS and CDR2 as FQNEAQ. The CDR3: CASTLQGQGYTEAFF. The CDR3 bases are TGTGCCAGCACCTTGCAGGGGCAGGGGTACACTGAAGCTTTCTTT.

The rearrangement uses TRBV10-3 and TRBJ1-6, with a tentative D call TRBD1 (6 bases). Trimming took 10 bases from V and 9 from J, leaving 19 bases between them. CDR1 and CDR2 (germline): ENHRY, SYGVKD. The length of the CDR3 is 14 residues. This CDR3 reads CATSSRGQVSPLHF. The CDR3 DNA follows: TGTGCCACCTCATCCAGGGGTCAGGTTTCACCCCTCCACTTT.

This clone has ten or more counts. The rearrangement links TRBV5-1 to TRBJ1-3, with 7 bases identical to TRBD1. Germline CDR1 SGHRS, CDR2 YFSETQ. The V gene end was trimmed by 4 bases and the J gene end by 0 bases; junction bases not matched to a gene: 7. The CDR3 is 16 residues long. CDR3 protein: CASSPRTGHSGNTIYF. The DNA for the CDR3 is TGCGCCAGCAGCCCGAGGACAGGCCACTCTGGAAACACCATATATTTT.

V is TRBV7-6 and J is TRBJ2-6; 9 nucleotides line up with TRBD1. Germline-derived CDR1 and CDR2 are SGHVS and FNYEAQ. This CDR3 contains 18 residues. Trimming removed 2 bases from V and 0 bases from J; junction bases left unmatched: 5. CDR3 in DNA: TGTGCCAGCAGCTTAATGACAGGGGGATACTCTGGGGCCAACGTCCTGACTTTC. Protein product: CASSLMTGGYSGANVLTF. The full variable domain, its missing parts supplied by reference TRBV7-6 and TRBJ2-6, is GAGVSQSPRYKVTKRGQDVALRCDPISGHVSLYWYRQALGQGPEFLTYFNYEAQQDKSGLPNDRFSAERPEGSISTLTIQRTEQRDSAMYRCASSLMTGGYSGANVLTFGAGSRLTVL.

The rearrangement links TRBV9 to TRBJ1-1; 8 nucleotides match TRBD1. This CDR3 is 15 amino acids long. V lost 4 bases and J lost 2; bases outside the gene matches: 7. Looked up from germline, CDR1 is SGDLS and CDR2 is YYNGEE. The CDR3 region is CASSSTDRANTEAFF. The CDR3 DNA reads as TGTGCCAGCAGCTCCACGGACAGGGCCAACACTGAAGCTTTCTTT.

The chain combines TRBV15 with TRBJ1-2; D is perhaps TRBD1 (6 bases). Germline values: CDR1 LNHNV, CDR2 YYDKDF (reference sequence). V lost 0 bases to trimming and J lost 6 bases, with 14 bases between them. This CDR3 is built from 15 residues. The CDR3 sequence: CATSRDLDRANGYTF. For the CDR3, the DNA is TGTGCCACCAGCAGAGATCTGGACAGAGCGAATGGCTACACCTTC.

This rearrangement joins TRBV5-6 to TRBJ2-4; 7 nucleotides agree with TRBD1. The germline V gene encodes CDR1 SGHDT and CDR2 YYEEEE. This CDR3 has 15 residues. V dropped 4 bases and J dropped 1; count of bases not matched to a gene: 5. CDR3 region: CASSPTGVAKNIQYF. CDR3 DNA sequence: TGTGCCAGCAGCCCCACAGGGGTGGCCAAAAACATTCAGTACTTC.